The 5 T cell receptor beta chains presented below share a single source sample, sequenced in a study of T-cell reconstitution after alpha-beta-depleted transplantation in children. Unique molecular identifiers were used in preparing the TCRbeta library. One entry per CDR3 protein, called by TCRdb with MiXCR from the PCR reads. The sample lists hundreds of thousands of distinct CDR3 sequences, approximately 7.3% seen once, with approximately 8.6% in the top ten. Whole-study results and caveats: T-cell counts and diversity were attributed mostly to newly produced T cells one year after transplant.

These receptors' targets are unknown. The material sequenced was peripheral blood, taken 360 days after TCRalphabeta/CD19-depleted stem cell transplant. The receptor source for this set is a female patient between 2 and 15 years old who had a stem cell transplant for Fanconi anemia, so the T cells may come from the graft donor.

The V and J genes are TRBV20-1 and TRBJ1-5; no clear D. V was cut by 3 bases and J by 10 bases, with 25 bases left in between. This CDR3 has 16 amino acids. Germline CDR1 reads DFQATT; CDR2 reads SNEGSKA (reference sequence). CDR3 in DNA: TGCAGTGCTAGCCGGCATAGAAGAGGTTCCGAAGGTCCCCAGCATTTT. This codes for CSASRHRRGSEGPQHF.

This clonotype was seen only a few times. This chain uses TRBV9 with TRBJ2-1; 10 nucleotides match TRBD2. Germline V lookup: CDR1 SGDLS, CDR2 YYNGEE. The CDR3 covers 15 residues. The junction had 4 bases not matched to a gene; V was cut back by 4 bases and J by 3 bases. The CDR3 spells CASSTRLAGYNEQFF. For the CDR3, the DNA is TGTGCCAGCAGCACTCGACTAGCGGGCTACAATGAGCAGTTCTTC.

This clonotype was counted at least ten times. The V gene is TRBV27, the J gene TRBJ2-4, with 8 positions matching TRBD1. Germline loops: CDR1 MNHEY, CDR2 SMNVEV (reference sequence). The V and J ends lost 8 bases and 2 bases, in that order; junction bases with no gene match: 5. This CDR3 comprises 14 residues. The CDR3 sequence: CASRRQGPKNIQYF. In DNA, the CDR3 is TGTGCCAGCCGCAGACAGGGGCCCAAAAACATTCAGTACTTC.

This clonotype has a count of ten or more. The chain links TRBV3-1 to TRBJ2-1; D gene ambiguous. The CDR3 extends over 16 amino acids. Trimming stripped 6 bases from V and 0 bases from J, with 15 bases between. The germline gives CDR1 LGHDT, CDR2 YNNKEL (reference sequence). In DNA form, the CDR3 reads TGTGCCAGCAGATCTAGGGCCGAGAGCTCCTACAATGAGCAGTTCTTC. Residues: CASRSRAESSYNEQFF.

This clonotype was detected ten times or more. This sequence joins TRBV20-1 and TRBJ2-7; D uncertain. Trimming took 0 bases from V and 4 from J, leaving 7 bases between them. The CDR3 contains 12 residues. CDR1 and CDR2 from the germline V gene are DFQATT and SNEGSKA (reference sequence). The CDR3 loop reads CSAREPLYEQYF. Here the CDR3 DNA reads TGCAGTGCTAGAGAGCCCCTGTACGAGCAGTACTTC.